This T cell receptor beta chain came from a study of early T cells in non-severe SARS-CoV-2 infection. Findings of the study overall: Matches to VDJdb favored anti-spike CD8 responses and missed private and CD4 specificities.

This clonotype appeared a few times. Antigen unknown. Germline V lookup: CDR1 LNHDA, CDR2 SQIVND (reference sequence). V was shortened by 5 bases and J by 0 bases, with 21 bases between the two germline ends. CDR3 length: 18 amino acids. The TCR library protocol was used to attach unique molecular identifiers. These identifiers were attached to individual cDNA molecules. Using its own MiXCR run on the 5' RACE reads, TCRdb lists one record per CDR3 protein. The data hold 60,000 to 85,000 distinct CDR3 sequences, with roughly a sixth observed a single time. Sequenced sample: whole blood. The J gene is TRBJ2-3, the V gene TRBV19; tentatively, D is TRBD1 (6 bases). The receptor was derived from an adult who was a healthcare worker with PCR-confirmed SARS-CoV-2 infection or an uninfected control (not recorded which). CDR3 sequence reads: CASSQEAGGGLSTDTQYF. The CDR3 DNA follows: TGTGCCAGTAGTCAGGAGGCAGGTGGGGGCCTTAGCACAGATACGCAGTATTTT.